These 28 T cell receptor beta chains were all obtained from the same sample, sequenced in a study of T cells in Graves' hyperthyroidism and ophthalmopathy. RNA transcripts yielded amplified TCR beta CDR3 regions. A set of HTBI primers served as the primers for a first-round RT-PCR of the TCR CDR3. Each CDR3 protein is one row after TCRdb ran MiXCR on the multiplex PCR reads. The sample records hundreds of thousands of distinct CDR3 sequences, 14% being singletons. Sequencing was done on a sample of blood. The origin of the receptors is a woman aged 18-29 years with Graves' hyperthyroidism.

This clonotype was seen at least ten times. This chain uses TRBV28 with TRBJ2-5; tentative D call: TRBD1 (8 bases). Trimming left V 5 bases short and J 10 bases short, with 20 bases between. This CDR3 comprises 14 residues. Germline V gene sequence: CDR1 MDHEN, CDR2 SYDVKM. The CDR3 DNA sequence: TGTGCCAGCAGTCCATCCCGGACAGGGAGGGTCCAGTACTTC. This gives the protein CASSPSRTGRVQYF. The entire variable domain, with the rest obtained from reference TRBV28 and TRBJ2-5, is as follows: DVKVTQSSRYLVKRTGEKVFLECVQDMDHENMFWYRQDPGLGLRLIYFSYDVKMKEKGDIPEGYSVSREKKERFSLILESASTNQTSMYLCASSPSRTGRVQYFGPGTRLLVL.

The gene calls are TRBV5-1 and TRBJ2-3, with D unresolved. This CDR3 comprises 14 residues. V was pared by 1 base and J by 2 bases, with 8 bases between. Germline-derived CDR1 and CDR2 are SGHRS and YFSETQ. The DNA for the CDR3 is TGCGCCAGCAGCTTGAACAGACCCACAGATACGCAGTATTTT. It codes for CASSLNRPTDTQYF.

In DNA, the CDR3 is TGTGCCAGTAGAAGGGGATTCTCCTACGAGCAGTACTTC. It is translated as CASRRGFSYEQYF. The gene calls are TRBV12-3 or TRBV12-4 and TRBJ2-7; D is perhaps TRBD1 (5 bases). The V and J ends lost 9 bases and 0 bases respectively, with 12 bases between them. The CDR3 has 13 amino acids.

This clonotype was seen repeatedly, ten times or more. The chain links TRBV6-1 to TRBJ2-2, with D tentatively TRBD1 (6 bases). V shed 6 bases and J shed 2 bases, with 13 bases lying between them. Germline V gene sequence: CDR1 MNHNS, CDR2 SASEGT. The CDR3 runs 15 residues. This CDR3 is CASSLQGINTGELFF. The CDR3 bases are TGTGCCAGCAGCCTTCAGGGGATTAACACCGGGGAGCTGTTTTTT.

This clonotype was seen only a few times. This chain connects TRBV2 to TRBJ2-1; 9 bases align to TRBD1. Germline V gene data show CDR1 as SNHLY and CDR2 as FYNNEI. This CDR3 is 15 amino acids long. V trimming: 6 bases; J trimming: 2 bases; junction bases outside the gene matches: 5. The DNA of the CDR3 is TGTGCCAGCAGGGGGGACAGGGAGCCCTACAATGAGCAGTTCTTC. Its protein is CASRGDREPYNEQFF. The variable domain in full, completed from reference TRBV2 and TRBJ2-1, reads EPEVTQTPSHQVTQMGQEVILRCVPISNHLYFYWYRQILGQKVEFLVSFYNNEISEKSEIFDDQFSVERPDGSNFTLKIRSTKLEDSAMYFCASRGDREPYNEQFFGPGTRLTVL.

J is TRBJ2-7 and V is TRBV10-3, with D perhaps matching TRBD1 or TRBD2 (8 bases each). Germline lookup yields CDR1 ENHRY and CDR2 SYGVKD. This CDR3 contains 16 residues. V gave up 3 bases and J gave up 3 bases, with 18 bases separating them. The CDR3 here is CAISERSGTGFYEQYF. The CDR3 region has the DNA TGTGCCATCAGTGAACGTAGCGGGACAGGCTTCTACGAGCAGTACTTC.

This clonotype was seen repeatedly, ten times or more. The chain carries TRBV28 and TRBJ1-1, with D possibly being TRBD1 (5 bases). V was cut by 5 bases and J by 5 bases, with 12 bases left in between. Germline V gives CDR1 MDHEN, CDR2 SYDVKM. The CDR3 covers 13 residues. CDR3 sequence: CASSHLWGTEAFF. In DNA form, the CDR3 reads TGTGCCAGCAGTCATCTGTGGGGGACTGAAGCTTTCTTT.

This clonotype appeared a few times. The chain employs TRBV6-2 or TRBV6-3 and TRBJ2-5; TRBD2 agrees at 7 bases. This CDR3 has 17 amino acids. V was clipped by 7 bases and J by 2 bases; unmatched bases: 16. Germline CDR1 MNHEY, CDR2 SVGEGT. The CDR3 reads CASTPWQAGKSQETQYF. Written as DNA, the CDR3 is TGTGCCAGCACCCCCTGGCAAGCGGGAAAGTCACAAGAGACCCAGTACTTC.

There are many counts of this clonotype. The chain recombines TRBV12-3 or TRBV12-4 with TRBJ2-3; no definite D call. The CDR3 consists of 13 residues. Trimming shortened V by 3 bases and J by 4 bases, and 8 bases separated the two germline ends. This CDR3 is CASSLTRPDTQYF. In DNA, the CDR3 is TGTGCCAGCAGTTTGACCAGGCCAGATACGCAGTATTTT.

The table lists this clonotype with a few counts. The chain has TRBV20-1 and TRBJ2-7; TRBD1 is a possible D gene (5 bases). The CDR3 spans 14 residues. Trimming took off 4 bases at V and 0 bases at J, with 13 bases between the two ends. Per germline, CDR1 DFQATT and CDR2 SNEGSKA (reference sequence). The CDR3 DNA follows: TGCAGTGCTAAAGGGGCGCCTCTCTCCTACGAGCAGTACTTC. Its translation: CSAKGAPLSYEQYF.

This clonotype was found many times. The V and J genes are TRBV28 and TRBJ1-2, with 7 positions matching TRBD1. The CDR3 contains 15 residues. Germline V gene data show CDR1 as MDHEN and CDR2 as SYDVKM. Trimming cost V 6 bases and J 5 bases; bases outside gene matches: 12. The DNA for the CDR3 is TGTGCCAGCAGATTTATCGACAGGGACTCGTATGGCTACACCTTC. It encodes CASRFIDRDSYGYTF.

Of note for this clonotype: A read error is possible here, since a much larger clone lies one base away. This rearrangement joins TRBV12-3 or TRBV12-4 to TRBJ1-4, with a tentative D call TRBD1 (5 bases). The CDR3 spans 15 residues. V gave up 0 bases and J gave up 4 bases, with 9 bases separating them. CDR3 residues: CASSLAGGDNEKLFF. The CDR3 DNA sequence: TGTGCCAGCAGTTTAGCGGGGGGGGATAATGAAAAACTGTTTTTT.

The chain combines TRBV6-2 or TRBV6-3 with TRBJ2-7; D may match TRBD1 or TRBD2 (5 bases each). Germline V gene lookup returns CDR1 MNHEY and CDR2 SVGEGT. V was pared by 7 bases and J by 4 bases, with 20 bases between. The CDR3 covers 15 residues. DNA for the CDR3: TGTGCCAGCATCTACAGTAACCAGGGACCATACGAGCAGTACTTC. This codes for CASIYSNQGPYEQYF.

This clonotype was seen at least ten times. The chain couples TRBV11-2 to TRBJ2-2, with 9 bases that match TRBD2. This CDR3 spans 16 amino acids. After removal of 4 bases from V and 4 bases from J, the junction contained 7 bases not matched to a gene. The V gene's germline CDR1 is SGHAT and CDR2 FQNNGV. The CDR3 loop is CASSSLLAGLTGELFF. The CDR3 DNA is TGTGCCAGCAGCTCCCTACTAGCGGGCCTCACCGGGGAGCTGTTTTTT.

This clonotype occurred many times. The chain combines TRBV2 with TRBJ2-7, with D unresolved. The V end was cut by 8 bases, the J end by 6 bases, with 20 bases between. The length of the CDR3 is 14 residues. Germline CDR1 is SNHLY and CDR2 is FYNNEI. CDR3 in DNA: TGTGCCAGCCGATTGAGCGAGGCTATCTTCGAGCAGTACTTC. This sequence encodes CASRLSEAIFEQYF. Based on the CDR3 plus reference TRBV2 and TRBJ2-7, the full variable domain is EPEVTQTPSHQVTQMGQEVILRCVPISNHLYFYWYRQILGQKVEFLVSFYNNEISEKSEIFDDQFSVERPDGSNFTLKIRSTKLEDSAMYFCASRLSEAIFEQYFGPGTRLTVT.

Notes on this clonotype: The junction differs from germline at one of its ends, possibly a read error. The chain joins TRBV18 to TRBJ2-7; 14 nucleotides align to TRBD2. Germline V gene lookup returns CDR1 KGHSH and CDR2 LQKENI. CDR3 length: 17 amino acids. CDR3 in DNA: TGTGCCGGCTCACCACGAACAGGGACTAGCGGGAGTGGCGAGCAGTACTTC. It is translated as CAGSPRTGTSGSGEQYF.

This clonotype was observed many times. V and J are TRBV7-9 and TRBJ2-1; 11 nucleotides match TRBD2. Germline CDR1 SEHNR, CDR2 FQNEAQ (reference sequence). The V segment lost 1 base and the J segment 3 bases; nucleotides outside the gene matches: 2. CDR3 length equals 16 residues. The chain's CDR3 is CASSLDGTSGYNEQFF. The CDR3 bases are TGTGCCAGCAGCTTAGATGGGACTAGCGGCTACAATGAGCAGTTCTTC.

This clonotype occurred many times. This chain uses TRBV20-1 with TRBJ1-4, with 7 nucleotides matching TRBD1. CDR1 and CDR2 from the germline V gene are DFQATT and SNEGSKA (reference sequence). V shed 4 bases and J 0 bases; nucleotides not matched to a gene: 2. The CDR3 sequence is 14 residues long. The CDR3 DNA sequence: TGCAGTGCTATTACAGGGGCAACTAATGAAAAACTGTTTTTT. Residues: CSAITGATNEKLFF.

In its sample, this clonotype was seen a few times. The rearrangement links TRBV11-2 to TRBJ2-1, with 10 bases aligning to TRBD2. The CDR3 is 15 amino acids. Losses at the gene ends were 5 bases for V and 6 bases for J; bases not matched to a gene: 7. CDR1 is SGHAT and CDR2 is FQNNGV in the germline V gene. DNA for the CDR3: TGTGCCAGCAGCCGGACTAGCGGAGATCCCAATGAGCAGTTCTTC. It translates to CASSRTSGDPNEQFF.

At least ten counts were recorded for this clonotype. The CDR3 DNA follows: TGTGCCAGCAGCTTCGGCGGGAACTCCTACAATGAGCAGTTCTTC. Its protein product is CASSFGGNSYNEQFF. This sequence joins TRBV7-2 and TRBJ2-1; D possibly corresponds to TRBD2 (6 bases). There are 15 residues in the CDR3. CDR1 SGHTA and CDR2 FQGNSA come from the germline V gene. Trimming removed 3 bases from V and 0 bases from J, with 9 bases in between.

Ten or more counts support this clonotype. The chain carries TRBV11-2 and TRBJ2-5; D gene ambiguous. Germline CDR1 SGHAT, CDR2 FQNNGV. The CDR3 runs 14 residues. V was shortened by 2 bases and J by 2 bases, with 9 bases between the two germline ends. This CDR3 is CASSLRPLQETQYF. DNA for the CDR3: TGTGCCAGCAGCTTAAGGCCATTACAAGAGACCCAGTACTTC.

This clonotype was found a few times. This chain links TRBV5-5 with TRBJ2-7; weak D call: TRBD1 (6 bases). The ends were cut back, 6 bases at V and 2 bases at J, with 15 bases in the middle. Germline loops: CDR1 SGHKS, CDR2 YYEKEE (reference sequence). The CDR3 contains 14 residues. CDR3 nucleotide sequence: TGTGCCAGCACCCAGTGGCCAGGGGCCTACGAGCAGTACTTC. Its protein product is CASTQWPGAYEQYF. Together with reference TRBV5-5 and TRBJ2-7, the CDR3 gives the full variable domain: DAGVTQSPTHLIKTRGQQVTLRCSPISGHKSVSWYQQVLGQGPQFIFQYYEKEERGRGNFPDRFSARQFPNYSSELNVNALLLGDSALYLCASTQWPGAYEQYFGPGTRLTVT.

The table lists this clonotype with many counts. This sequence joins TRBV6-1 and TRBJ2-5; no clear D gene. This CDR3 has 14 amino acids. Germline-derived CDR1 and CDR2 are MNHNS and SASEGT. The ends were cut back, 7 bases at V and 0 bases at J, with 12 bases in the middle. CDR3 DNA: TGTGCCAGCATCCCCCCCCGGTACCAAGAGACCCAGTACTTC. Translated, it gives CASIPPRYQETQYF.

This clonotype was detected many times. The CDR3 nucleotides are TGTGCCAGCAGCGATCCGGGACTAGCAGCAGATACGCAGTATTTT. Amino acid sequence: CASSDPGLAADTQYF. V is TRBV3-1 and J is TRBJ2-3, with TRBD2 identical over 9 bases. J was trimmed by 4 bases and V by 5 bases; bases with no gene match: 7. From germline, CDR1 is LGHDT and CDR2 YNNKEL (reference sequence). The CDR3 consists of 15 residues.

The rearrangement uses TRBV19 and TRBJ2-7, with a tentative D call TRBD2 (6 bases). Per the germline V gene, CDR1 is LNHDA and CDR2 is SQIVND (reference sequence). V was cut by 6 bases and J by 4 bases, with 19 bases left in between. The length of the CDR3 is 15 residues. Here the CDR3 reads CASSWGGTLFYEQYF. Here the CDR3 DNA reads TGTGCCAGTAGCTGGGGCGGGACCCTATTTTACGAGCAGTACTTC.

The CDR3 sequence: CASSVEGGQEPFTEAFF. Here the CDR3 DNA reads TGTGCCAGCAGCGTAGAAGGGGGTCAGGAACCCTTCACTGAAGCTTTCTTT. J is TRBJ1-1 and V is TRBV9; D perhaps matches TRBD1 (6 bases). Trimming shortened V by 0 bases and J by 4 bases, and 19 bases separated the two germline ends. CDR3 length: 17 residues. Germline CDR1 is SGDLS and CDR2 is YYNGEE.

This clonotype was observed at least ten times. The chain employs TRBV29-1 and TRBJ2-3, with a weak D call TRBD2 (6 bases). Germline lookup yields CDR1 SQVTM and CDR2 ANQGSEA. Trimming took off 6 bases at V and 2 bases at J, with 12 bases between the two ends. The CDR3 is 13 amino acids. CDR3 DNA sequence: TGCAGCGTCGGGGGTAGGACCACAGATACGCAGTATTTT. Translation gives CSVGGRTTDTQYF.

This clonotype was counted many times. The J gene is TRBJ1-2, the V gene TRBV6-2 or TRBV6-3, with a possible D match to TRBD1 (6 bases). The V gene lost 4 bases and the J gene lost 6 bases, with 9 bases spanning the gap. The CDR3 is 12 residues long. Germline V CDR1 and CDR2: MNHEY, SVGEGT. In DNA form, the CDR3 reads TGTGCCAGCAGTTCTTACAGGGATGGCTACACCTTC. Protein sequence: CASSSYRDGYTF.